The sequence of this T cell receptor (beta chain) was determined in a study of T cells after yellow fever vaccination. Overall study context: Those fractions that held only low numbers of cells were prepared using the SMART-Seq v4 Ultra Low Input RNA kit. Notes on the study in general: Post-booster samples contained most primary-vaccination clones (approximately 96% CD4, about 87% CD8).

This clonotype was seen more than once but under ten times. What it binds is unknown. The CDR3 loop spans 16 amino acids. V was clipped by 5 bases and J by 2 bases, with 18 bases between them. Germline loops: CDR1 LGHNA, CDR2 YNFKEQ. TCR cDNA was made by 5'RACE template switching, adding a universal primer site and UMIs. MiXCR, run by TCRdb on the 5' RACE reads, gives a single entry per CDR3 protein. The sample contains about 340,000 distinct CDR3 sequences, around 12% of which appear only once. Sequencing was performed on CD4+ T cells sorted from PBMCs, taken 15 days after the yellow fever booster vaccination. The source is a man between 18 and 35 years old who received the YFV17D yellow fever vaccine. This rearrangement joins TRBV4-2 to TRBJ2-5, with D possibly being TRBD2 (6 bases). CDR3 sequence reads: CASSSHRGRGQETQYF. The CDR3 coding sequence is TGTGCCAGCAGCTCCCACCGGGGTCGGGGGCAAGAGACCCAGTACTTC.